One and the same sample provided the 26 T cell receptor beta chains below, sequenced in a study of human thymus T cells. The source of the thymus tissue was resections taken during corrective heart surgery. This table comes from immunoSEQ multiplex PCR, and its TCRdb copy is limited to in-frame clones, with some not included. The sample has some 120,000 clones; more than 90% are singletons. The specimen was thymus tissue. The receptors shown here come from a boy under two years old with a congenital heart defect but otherwise immunologically healthy.

The chain uses TRBV5-3 and TRBJ2-2, with TRBD1 matching over 9 bases. TRBV5-3 is assigned to the ORF class and has an uncertain function. This CDR3 has 17 residues. V dropped 0 bases and J dropped 14; count of bases not matched to a gene: 17. In nucleotides, the CDR3 is TGTGCCAGAAGCTTGGCGGGGACAGGGAAGGGTGGTGAGGCTCTGTTTTTT. Translation gives CARSLAGTGKGGEALFF.

This clone was observed a single time. This chain connects TRBV19 to TRBJ2-2; 13 nucleotides line up with TRBD2. Looked up from germline, CDR1 is LNHDA and CDR2 is SQIVND (reference sequence). This CDR3 has 15 residues. Trimming removed 7 bases from V and 5 bases from J; junction bases left unmatched: 4. Here the CDR3 reads CASKLAGGPTGELFF. The CDR3 DNA reads as TGTGCCAGTAAACTAGCGGGGGGGCCGACCGGGGAGCTGTTTTTT.

The chain couples TRBV19 to TRBJ1-2, with D possibly matching TRBD1 (6 bases). The V gene lost 7 bases and the J gene lost 6 bases, with 12 bases spanning the gap. This CDR3 has 12 residues. Germline V gene data show CDR1 as LNHDA and CDR2 as SQIVND (reference sequence). In DNA form, the CDR3 reads TGTGCCAGTACCTCGGACAGCGATGGCTACACCTTC. Translation: CASTSDSDGYTF.

This chain joins TRBV6-1 and TRBJ1-6; D is unclear. Trimming cost V 6 bases and J 7 bases, with 7 bases left between them. This CDR3 has 12 residues. The V gene's germline CDR1 is MNHNS and CDR2 SASEGT. CDR3 nucleotide sequence: TGTGCCAGCAGGCGCCTGAATTCACCCCTCCACTTT. Protein product: CASRRLNSPLHF.

This clone has just one count. The genes are TRBV19 and TRBJ1-1; maybe TRBD1 (6 bases). CDR1 and CDR2 (germline): LNHDA, SQIVND (reference sequence). The length of the CDR3 is 16 residues. With 2 bases removed from V and 0 bases from J, the gap between germline ends came to 13 bases. The CDR3 loop reads CASSISFRQVNTEAFF. In DNA, the CDR3 is TGTGCCAGTAGTATATCGTTTAGACAGGTGAACACTGAAGCTTTCTTT.

CDR3 residues: CASSMGGQPSSNEKLFF. DNA for the CDR3: TGTGCCAGTAGTATGGGAGGGCAGCCCAGCAGTAATGAAAAACTGTTTTTT. This chain connects TRBV19 to TRBJ1-4, with unresolved D. The CDR3 is 17 amino acids. CDR1 is LNHDA and CDR2 is SQIVND in the germline V gene (reference sequence). Trimming shortened V by 3 bases and J by 4 bases, and 18 bases separated the two germline ends.

V usage is TRBV19 and J usage is TRBJ1-6; D is unclear. Germline V gene sequence: CDR1 LNHDA, CDR2 SQIVND (reference sequence). V was pared by 5 bases and J by 0 bases, with 14 bases between. The CDR3 extends over 17 amino acids. CDR3 amino acids: CASSPGPASSYNSPLHF. CDR3 nucleotides: TGTGCCAGTAGTCCCGGGCCCGCCAGCTCCTATAATTCACCCCTCCACTTT.

The chain carries TRBV10-3 and TRBJ2-3; D may be TRBD1 (5 bases). CDR3 length: 16 amino acids. CDR1 is ENHRY, CDR2 SYGVKD, per germline. The V gene lost 4 bases and the J gene lost 4 bases, with 18 bases spanning the gap. The CDR3 sequence is CAISVFKLGPADTQYF. The CDR3 region has the DNA TGTGCCATCAGTGTGTTTAAGCTGGGGCCCGCAGATACGCAGTATTTT.

The rearrangement uses TRBV12-5 and TRBJ1-5; TRBD1 is a possible D gene (6 bases). This CDR3 comprises 17 residues. Looked up from germline, CDR1 is LGHNT and CDR2 is FRNRAP. Trimming took 6 bases from V and 2 from J, leaving 20 bases between them. CDR3 nucleotides: TGTGCTAGTGGGACCGCTCGGGGGGGCGCGGGCAATCAGCCCCAGCATTTT. Protein product: CASGTARGGAGNQPQHF.

The chain recombines TRBV29-1 with TRBJ2-3, with 9 bases lining up with TRBD2. The CDR3 covers 14 residues. The germline V gene encodes CDR1 SQVTM and CDR2 ANQGSEA. Germline trimming cut 7 bases from V and 0 bases from J; bases unmatched to any gene: 5. The CDR3: CSALSGGSTDTQYF. The CDR3 bases are TGCAGCGCCCTTAGCGGGGGTAGCACAGATACGCAGTATTTT.

The chain joins TRBV7-2 to TRBJ1-2; tentative D call: TRBD1 (6 bases). V was pared by 1 base and J by 3 bases, with 9 bases between. CDR1 and CDR2 (germline): SGHTA, FQGNSA. The CDR3 sequence is 14 residues long. The CDR3 nucleotides read TGTGCCAGCAGCTTAGTACCAGGGGACTATGGCTACACCTTC. This gives the protein CASSLVPGDYGYTF.

Here the CDR3 reads CASYSGGRADTQYF. The CDR3 DNA sequence: TGCGCCAGCTATTCGGGGGGGCGCGCAGATACGCAGTATTTT. The rearrangement uses TRBV5-1 and TRBJ2-3, with TRBD2 matching over 8 bases. The J segment lost 4 bases and the V segment lost 7 bases, leaving 8 bases of the junction unmatched. Germline V lookup: CDR1 SGHRS, CDR2 YFSETQ. This CDR3 is 14 amino acids long. Complete variable domain (other parts from reference TRBV5-1 and TRBJ2-3): KAGVTQTPRYLIKTRGQQVTLSCSPISGHRSVSWYQQTPGQGLQFLFEYFSETQRNKGNFPGRFSGRQFSNSRSEMNVSTLELGDSALYLCASYSGGRADTQYFGPGTRLTVL.

This clone appeared a single time. V is TRBV20-1 and J is TRBJ2-3; a possible D gene is TRBD2 (5 bases). This CDR3 has 10 residues. V shed 6 bases and J shed 7 bases, with 8 bases lying between them. CDR1 and CDR2 from the germline V gene are DFQATT and SNEGSKA (reference sequence). The CDR3 bases are TGCAGTGCACGCGGGCATACGCAGTATTTT. Its translation is CSARGHTQYF.

The chain employs TRBV7-2 and TRBJ2-7; 12 nucleotides match TRBD2. With 0 bases clipped from V and 5 bases from J, the junction kept 8 bases outside the gene matches. In germline, CDR1 is SGHTA, CDR2 FQGNSA. This CDR3 spans 17 amino acids. CDR3 loop: CASSLAQTSGGFHEQYF. The CDR3 coding sequence is TGTGCCAGCAGCTTAGCGCAGACTAGCGGGGGATTCCACGAGCAGTACTTC. Using reference TRBV7-2 and TRBJ2-7 for the parts outside the CDR3, the full variable domain is GAGVSQSPSNKVTEKGKDVELRCDPISGHTALYWYRQSLGQGLEFLIYFQGNSAPDKSGLPSDRFSAERTGGSVSTLTIQRTQQEDSAVYLCASSLAQTSGGFHEQYFGPGTRLTVT.

The chain has TRBV19 and TRBJ2-7; D possibly uses TRBD1 or TRBD2 (5 bases each). The CDR3 is 14 residues long. V was clipped by 5 bases and J by 0 bases, with 11 bases between them. Germline CDR1 LNHDA, CDR2 SQIVND (reference sequence). The CDR3 DNA sequence: TGTGCCAGTAGTGGGACGCCGAGCTCCTACGAGCAGTACTTC. Translating gives CASSGTPSSYEQYF.

This chain uses TRBV19 with TRBJ2-1, with a tentative D call TRBD2 (6 bases). The CDR3 length is 15 residues. V shed 9 bases and J shed 5 bases, with 20 bases lying between them. Looked up from germline, CDR1 is LNHDA and CDR2 is SQIVND (reference sequence). The CDR3 bases are TGTGCCAGCCCCAGATCGGGGGTCGGCAACAATGAGCAGTTCTTC. Amino acid sequence: CASPRSGVGNNEQFF.

The chain joins TRBV19 to TRBJ1-1; TRBD1 is a possible D gene (5 bases). The CDR3 covers 14 residues. CDR1 and CDR2 (germline): LNHDA, SQIVND (reference sequence). Trimming left V 2 bases short and J 5 bases short, with 12 bases between. CDR3: CASSIQGGGTEAFF. The CDR3 DNA reads as TGTGCCAGTAGTATACAGGGTGGGGGGACTGAAGCTTTCTTT.

The V gene is TRBV6-5, the J gene TRBJ1-5, with 8 nucleotides matching TRBD1. After removal of 7 bases from V and 0 bases from J, the junction contained 2 bases not matched to a gene. CDR3 size: 14 residues. The germline V gene has CDR1 MNHEY and CDR2 SVGAGI. This chain's CDR3 is CASTTGGSNQPQHF. CDR3 coding DNA: TGTGCCAGCACTACAGGGGGTAGCAATCAGCCCCAGCATTTT.

The CDR3 is CASSGGAAGYEQYF. The CDR3, as DNA: TGTGCCAGCAGCGGGGGCGCAGCGGGCTACGAGCAGTACTTC. The chain is built from TRBV11-1 and TRBJ2-7; either TRBD1 or TRBD2 may supply D (6 bases each). Trimming took off 5 bases at V and 3 bases at J, with 14 bases between the two ends. Germline values: CDR1 SGHAT, CDR2 FQDESV (reference sequence). The CDR3 spans 14 residues. Drawing the rest from reference TRBV11-1 and TRBJ2-7, the complete variable domain is EAEVAQSPRYKITEKSQAVAFWCDPISGHATLYWYRQILGQGPELLVQFQDESVVDDSQLPKDRFSAERLKGVDSTLKIQPAELGDSAMYLCASSGGAAGYEQYFGPGTRLTVT.

V and J are TRBV25-1 and TRBJ2-5, with 12 bases matching TRBD2. This CDR3 comprises 15 residues. V lost 8 bases and J lost 1; bases outside the gene matches: 5. From germline, CDR1 is MGHDK and CDR2 SYGVNS. The CDR3: CASSRLAGAQETQYF. Written as DNA, the CDR3 is TGTGCCAGCTCCCGACTAGCGGGGGCCCAAGAGACCCAGTACTTC.

This clone has only a few counts. The chain joins TRBV18 to TRBJ2-2; 7 bases line up with TRBD1. Per germline, CDR1 KGHSH and CDR2 LQKENI. This CDR3 contains 12 residues. With V trimmed by 4 bases and J by 14 bases, 7 bases remained unmatched. CDR3 loop: CASSLNRGELFF. The CDR3 DNA is TGTGCCAGCTCACTTAACAGGGGCGAACTGTTTTTT.

CDR3 loop: CAISHHRGNSREQYF. In DNA form, the CDR3 reads TGTGCCATCAGTCACCACAGGGGGAACTCTAGGGAGCAGTACTTC. This rearrangement joins TRBV10-3 to TRBJ2-7; 8 nucleotides match TRBD1. Germline CDR1 reads ENHRY; CDR2 reads SYGVKD. The CDR3 is 15 residues long. The ends lost 5 bases at V and 7 bases at J; junction bases unmatched: 13.

This sequence joins TRBV27 and TRBJ2-1, with no clear D. Germline CDR1 reads MNHEY; CDR2 reads SMNVEV (reference sequence). Trimming left V 6 bases short and J 0 bases short, with 12 bases between. CDR3 length: 15 residues. The CDR3 nucleotides are TGTGCCAGCAGCCAATATTTGAGCTCCTACAATGAGCAGTTCTTC. Amino acid sequence: CASSQYLSSYNEQFF.

The J gene is TRBJ2-5, the V gene TRBV9; possibly TRBD2 for D (7 bases). V lost 0 bases and J 1 base, leaving 16 bases between the germline ends. The CDR3 length is 17 residues. The germline gives CDR1 SGDLS, CDR2 YYNGEE. The CDR3 bases are TGTGCCAGCAGCGTAGGATGGCGGGGGCTTACCCAAGAGACCCAGTACTTC. The encoded protein is CASSVGWRGLTQETQYF.

The chain is built from TRBV4-3 and TRBJ1-2; unclear D gene. The V gene's germline CDR1 is LGHNA and CDR2 YSLEER. This CDR3 region has 14 residues. The V gene lost 1 base and the J gene lost 6 bases, with 12 bases spanning the gap. The CDR3 here is CASSQGRILHGYTF. The DNA of the CDR3 is TGCGCCAGCAGCCAAGGGAGAATACTCCATGGCTACACCTTC.

V is TRBV4-3 and J is TRBJ2-1; unclear D gene. V lost 1 base, J lost 7 bases, and 8 bases lay in between. The CDR3 runs to 13 residues. CDR1 and CDR2 (germline): LGHNA, YSLEER. Here the CDR3 DNA reads TGCGCCAGCAGCCAAGGAGGTCGGAATGAGCAGTTCTTC. This gives the protein CASSQGGRNEQFF.